Below, 26 T cell receptor beta chains from the same sample are listed, as sequenced in a study of regulatory T cells in long-lasting Graves disease. Time point specified: newly diagnosed GD, antithyroid drugs for less than 3 months. PBMCs provided the RNA from which the TCR library was made. Construction of the TCR beta libraries employed iRepertoire HTBI primers in conjunction with Arm-PCR of CDR3 regions. Each CDR3 protein is one row after TCRdb ran MiXCR on the multiplex PCR reads. The sample has hundreds of thousands of distinct CDR3 sequences; roughly 15% are singletons. A further study also used this sample, focusing on T cells in Graves' hyperthyroidism and ophthalmopathy.

This specimen consisted of peripheral blood mononuclear cells (PBMCs), obtained at new diagnosis, from a patient treated with antithyroid drugs. These receptors came from a woman in her thirties with Graves disease.

This clonotype occurred many times. This chain connects TRBV20-1 to TRBJ2-1; TRBD2 might be the D (5 bases). The CDR3 sequence is 11 residues long. CDR1 and CDR2 from the germline V gene are DFQATT and SNEGSKA (reference sequence). V shed 8 bases and J shed 5 bases, with 10 bases lying between them. CDR3 sequence: CSLKRNNEQFF. The CDR3 DNA follows: TGCAGTTTAAAGCGGAACAATGAGCAGTTCTTC.

This clonotype has just a few counts. The V call is TRBV7-2, the J call TRBJ2-1; the D is unclear. The length of the CDR3 is 16 residues. CDR1 is SGHTA and CDR2 is FQGNSA in the germline V gene. Trimming pared 6 bases from V and 4 bases from J, leaving 19 bases between. CDR3 nucleotide sequence: TGTGCCAGCAGTAAGGGTGATTACCGAGTTTACAATGAGCAGTTCTTC. As protein: CASSKGDYRVYNEQFF.

There are many counts of this clonotype. This rearrangement joins TRBV12-3 or TRBV12-4 to TRBJ1-1; 9 nucleotides align to TRBD1. The CDR3 runs to 13 residues. V lost 6 bases and J lost 3; bases outside the gene matches: 2. DNA for the CDR3: TGTGCCAGCAGATGGACAGGGGACACTGAAGCTTTCTTT. Its protein is CASRWTGDTEAFF.

This clonotype was seen a handful of times. The CDR3, as DNA: TGTGCCAGCAGCTTAAATGGACAGCCAAATGAAAAACTGTTTTTT. As protein: CASSLNGQPNEKLFF. This rearrangement joins TRBV7-3 to TRBJ1-4; TRBD1 might be the D (6 bases). The CDR3 is 15 residues long. With 1 base removed from V and 5 bases from J, the gap between germline ends came to 11 bases. Per the germline V gene, CDR1 is SGHTA and CDR2 is FQGTGA. Looking up the rest from reference TRBV7-3 and TRBJ1-4 gives the full variable domain: GAGVSQTPSNKVTEKGKYVELRCDPISGHTALYWYRQSLGQGPEFLIYFQGTGAADDSGLPNDRFFAVRPEGSVSTLKIQRTERGDSAVYLCASSLNGQPNEKLFFGSGTQLSVL.

This clonotype has just a few counts. The chain recombines TRBV6-4 with TRBJ2-3; 9 nucleotides align to TRBD2. Germline loops: CDR1 MRHNA, CDR2 SNTAGT. The CDR3 covers 17 residues. J gave up 1 base and V 3 bases, and 8 bases lay outside the gene matches. For the CDR3, the DNA is TGTGCCAGCAGTGAGGTGCCTAGCGGGACCGGCACAGATACGCAGTATTTT. Residues: CASSEVPSGTGTDTQYF.

This clonotype was counted many times. This rearrangement joins TRBV30 to TRBJ1-2, with D perhaps matching TRBD1 (5 bases). V lost 1 base to trimming and J lost 4 bases, with 7 bases between them. Looked up from germline, CDR1 is GTSNPN and CDR2 is SVGIG (reference sequence). The CDR3 spans 12 residues. CDR3 protein: CAWSGGGYGYTF. CDR3 DNA: TGTGCCTGGAGTGGGGGGGGCTATGGCTACACCTTC.

This clonotype was counted ten times or more. V is TRBV20-1 and J is TRBJ2-7; 8 nucleotides agree with TRBD1. Trimming at V came to 6 bases and at J to 6 bases, leaving 13 bases not matched to a gene. The CDR3 sequence is 14 residues long. Germline V gene data show CDR1 as DFQATT and CDR2 as SNEGSKA (reference sequence). DNA of the CDR3: TGCAGTGCCCGTAGCGCCAGGGGGCAGGTCGAGCAGTACTTC. Translation gives CSARSARGQVEQYF.

This clonotype showed up just a few times. This sequence joins TRBV24-1 and TRBJ2-7, with 7 nucleotides matching TRBD1. Germline V gives CDR1 KGHDR, CDR2 SFDVKD. The CDR3 consists of 16 residues. Trimming cost V 5 bases and J 0 bases; bases outside gene matches: 9. This chain's CDR3 is CATSAKGAGVSYEQYF. CDR3 coding DNA: TGTGCCACCAGTGCGAAGGGGGCCGGGGTCTCCTACGAGCAGTACTTC.

This clonotype was seen at least ten times. The chain employs TRBV12-3 or TRBV12-4 and TRBJ2-1; 12 positions agree with TRBD2. Unmatched junction bases numbered 3, after V lost 6 bases and J lost 6 bases. The length of the CDR3 is 14 residues. The CDR3 region has the DNA TGTGCCAGCAGCCTACTAGCGGGAGGCAATGAGCAGTTCTTC. Translated, it gives CASSLLAGGNEQFF.

The chain employs TRBV7-4 and TRBJ2-7; D is perhaps TRBD1 or TRBD2 (5 bases each). CDR1 and CDR2 (germline): SGHVT, SQSDAQ. V gave up 5 bases and J gave up 0 bases, with 14 bases separating them. This CDR3 contains 15 residues. The CDR3 is CASSVGTGFSYEQYF. In DNA, the CDR3 is TGTGCCAGCAGCGTAGGGACGGGATTCTCCTACGAGCAGTACTTC.

This clonotype was seen repeatedly, ten times or more. The chain uses TRBV11-2 and TRBJ2-7; D is tentatively TRBD1 or TRBD2 (6 bases each). Between the trimmed V and J ends, which lost 2 bases and 2 bases, there was a span of 13 bases. This CDR3 has 15 amino acids. The germline V gene encodes CDR1 SGHAT and CDR2 FQNNGV. CDR3 coding DNA: TGTGCCAGCAGCTTACCGGGGGCCCTAACCTACGAGCAGTACTTC. Amino acid sequence: CASSLPGALTYEQYF.

There are many counts of this clonotype. V gene TRBV9 combines with J gene TRBJ1-2; a possible D gene is TRBD1 (5 bases). The CDR3 length is 15 residues. Germline V gene data show CDR1 as SGDLS and CDR2 as YYNGEE. The V end lost 4 bases, the J end lost 4 bases, and 17 bases lay between the germline ends. CDR3 nucleotide sequence: TGTGCCAGCAGCCCATCCGGAGGGACTCTCTATGGCTACACCTTC. Its translation is CASSPSGGTLYGYTF.

This clonotype has a count of ten or more. This chain links TRBV28 with TRBJ2-3, with D uncertain. Germline V CDR1 and CDR2: MDHEN, SYDVKM. This CDR3 spans 13 amino acids. Trimming pared 7 bases from V and 3 bases from J, leaving 11 bases between. CDR3 coding DNA: TGTGCCAGCATGATCTCGGTTACAGATACGCAGTATTTT. Protein product: CASMISVTDTQYF.

This clonotype was found many times. This chain connects TRBV6-1 to TRBJ1-1; D unclear. Germline values: CDR1 MNHNS, CDR2 SASEGT. Trimming removed 6 bases from V and 8 bases from J, with 13 bases in between. The CDR3 runs 12 residues. The CDR3 DNA reads TGTGCCAGCAGGAAATCCGCAGGAGAAGCTTTCTTT. Protein sequence: CASRKSAGEAFF.

This clonotype was found many times. V gene TRBV11-2 combines with J gene TRBJ2-5; 7 positions match TRBD1. Germline V gene lookup returns CDR1 SGHAT and CDR2 FQNNGV. There are 12 residues in the CDR3. Trimming took 8 bases from V and 2 from J; bases not matched to a gene: 2. The CDR3 DNA is TGTGCCAGCTCGGGACAGCAAGAGACCCAGTACTTC. Its protein is CASSGQQETQYF. The complete variable domain, with remaining parts taken from reference TRBV11-2 and TRBJ2-5, reads EAGVAQSPRYKIIEKRQSVAFWCNPISGHATLYWYQQILGQGPKLLIQFQNNGVVDDSQLPKDRFSAERLKGVDSTLKIQPAKLEDSAVYLCASSGQQETQYFGPGTRLLVL.

The genes are TRBV19 and TRBJ2-1; tentatively, D is TRBD2 (5 bases). The CDR3 contains 17 residues. CDR1 and CDR2 (germline): LNHDA, SQIVND (reference sequence). V shed 6 bases and J shed 3 bases, with 21 bases lying between them. The CDR3 spells CASRTSEGAAIYNEQFF. The CDR3 coding sequence is TGTGCCAGTAGAACCTCCGAGGGAGCGGCAATCTACAATGAGCAGTTCTTC.

The chain is built from TRBV20-1 and TRBJ2-7; tentative D call: TRBD2 (6 bases). The CDR3 length is 13 residues. V was pared by 1 base and J by 2 bases, with 9 bases between. Germline loops: CDR1 DFQATT, CDR2 SNEGSKA (reference sequence). The CDR3 loop reads CSARVGGAYEQYF. DNA for the CDR3: TGCAGTGCTAGAGTCGGCGGGGCCTACGAGCAGTACTTC.

This clonotype came up many times. The chain is built from TRBV7-9 and TRBJ1-1; D might be TRBD1 (5 bases). The V gene's germline CDR1 is SEHNR and CDR2 FQNEAQ (reference sequence). The CDR3 totals 15 residues. V was pared by 1 base and J by 1 base, with 10 bases between. Here the CDR3 reads CASSLGRGTNTEAFF. CDR3 nucleotides: TGTGCCAGCAGCTTAGGTAGGGGAACGAACACTGAAGCTTTCTTT. The full variable domain, completed using reference TRBV7-9 and TRBJ1-1, is DTGVSQNPRHKITKRGQNVTFRCDPISEHNRLYWYRQTLGQGPEFLTYFQNEAQLEKSRLLSDRFSAERPKGSFSTLEIQRTEQGDSAMYLCASSLGRGTNTEAFFGQGTRLTVV.

The V call is TRBV10-3, the J call TRBJ2-1; D uncertain. The V and J ends lost 7 bases and 3 bases respectively, with 19 bases between them. This CDR3 comprises 16 residues. The germline CDR1 and CDR2 sequences are ENHRY and SYGVKD. The CDR3 loop reads CAINPGPETFYNEQFF. As DNA, the CDR3 is TGTGCCATCAACCCTGGGCCGGAGACCTTCTACAATGAGCAGTTCTTC.

Many counts were recorded for this clonotype. This sequence joins TRBV18 and TRBJ2-7; D unclear. With 3 bases removed from V and 5 bases from J, the gap between germline ends came to 11 bases. This CDR3 contains 13 residues. Per the germline V gene, CDR1 is KGHSH and CDR2 is LQKENI. In nucleotides, the CDR3 is TGTGCCAGCTCACCTTCTGGGGTAGACGAGCAGTACTTC. As protein: CASSPSGVDEQYF.

The CDR3 DNA is TGTGCCAGCACAGACCACACATCACAACCCCAGCATTTT. Translated, it gives CASTDHTSQPQHF. This chain joins TRBV6-1 and TRBJ1-5; the D is unclear. The V gene lost 7 bases and the J gene lost 10 bases, with 17 bases spanning the gap. This CDR3 has 13 residues. From germline, CDR1 is MNHNS and CDR2 SASEGT.

The genes are TRBV9 and TRBJ2-3; 7 bases are shared with TRBD1. The CDR3 runs to 15 residues. Germline CDR1 reads SGDLS; CDR2 reads YYNGEE. J lost 1 base, V lost 3 bases, and 5 bases had no gene match. CDR3 in DNA: TGTGCCAGCAGCGCACAAGGACAGGGCACAGATACGCAGTATTTT. Translated: CASSAQGQGTDTQYF.

This clonotype has at least ten counts. V is TRBV2 and J is TRBJ2-1; TRBD1 aligns across 9 bases. The CDR3 has 14 residues. The germline V gene has CDR1 SNHLY and CDR2 FYNNEI. Trimming removed 10 bases from V and 2 bases from J; junction bases left unmatched: 6. The CDR3 region has the DNA TGTGCCACCCAGGACAGGGGAACCTACAATGAGCAGTTCTTC. Translating it yields CATQDRGTYNEQFF.

Comment on this clonotype: This may arise from a read error, as a much more abundant clone is one base away. The gene calls are TRBV2 and TRBJ1-5; D gene ambiguous. Germline CDR1 is SNHLY and CDR2 is FYNNEI. This CDR3 contains 12 residues. The CDR3 protein is CAGSGGYQPQHF. Here the CDR3 DNA reads TGTGCCGGCAGTGGCGGCTATCAGCCCCAGCATTTT. Looking up the rest from reference TRBV2 and TRBJ1-5 gives the full variable domain: EPEVTQTPSHQVTQMGQEVILRCVPISNHLYFYWYRQILGQKVEFLVSFYNNEISEKSEIFDDQFSVERPDGSNFTLKIRSTKLEDSAMYFCAGSGGYQPQHFGDGTRLSIL.

This clonotype was observed many times. The chain links TRBV3-1 to TRBJ1-4; D may be TRBD1 (6 bases). Germline V gene lookup returns CDR1 LGHDT and CDR2 YNNKEL (reference sequence). With 4 bases removed from V and 4 bases from J, the gap between germline ends came to 13 bases. This CDR3 has 15 residues. The CDR3 here is CASSRRDNFNEKLFF. In nucleotides, the CDR3 is TGTGCCAGCAGCCGCCGGGACAACTTTAATGAAAAACTGTTTTTT.

This clonotype has ten or more counts. The rearrangement joins TRBV24-1 to TRBJ2-3, with a weak D call TRBD2 (6 bases). The CDR3 consists of 18 residues. The germline V and J ends were trimmed by 2 bases and 2 bases, with 19 bases remaining between them. The germline gives CDR1 KGHDR, CDR2 SFDVKD. The CDR3: CATSDSGITSLDTDTQYF. The CDR3, as DNA: TGTGCCACCAGTGATTCCGGGATTACTAGCTTGGACACAGATACGCAGTATTTT.